This record covers a single T cell receptor (beta chain). Participants came from around 25 US areas, aged roughly 18 to 89 years. Exposed participants encountered a COVID-19 case during the 2 weeks preceding study entry. The sample is drawn from a study of blood T cell repertoires in COVID-19. Study context: Specimens from acute and convalescent COVID-19 originated in the United States, Italy and Spain.

Authors' analysis steps: Amplification with reference gene primers provided the estimates of nucleated cell counts. This table comes from immunoSEQ multiplex PCR, and its TCRdb copy is limited to in-frame clones, with some not included. V, J and clone size reflect that table, while D and trimming were determined from the DNA. The data hold about 220,000 clones, with 90% observed a single time. Deletions cut 5 bases from V and 11 bases from J, with 15 bases between. This CDR3 region has 11 residues. From germline, CDR1 is DFQATT and CDR2 SNEGSKA (reference sequence). The sequence derives from a man aged 25-40 years who had been exposed to COVID-19. The chain carries TRBV20-1 and TRBJ2-5; perhaps TRBD1 as D (6 bases). Material: PBMCs or T cells enriched from blood (not recorded which). The CDR3 is CSAHDRQDQYF. In nucleotides, the CDR3 is TGCAGTGCTCACGACCGACAGGATCAGTACTTC.